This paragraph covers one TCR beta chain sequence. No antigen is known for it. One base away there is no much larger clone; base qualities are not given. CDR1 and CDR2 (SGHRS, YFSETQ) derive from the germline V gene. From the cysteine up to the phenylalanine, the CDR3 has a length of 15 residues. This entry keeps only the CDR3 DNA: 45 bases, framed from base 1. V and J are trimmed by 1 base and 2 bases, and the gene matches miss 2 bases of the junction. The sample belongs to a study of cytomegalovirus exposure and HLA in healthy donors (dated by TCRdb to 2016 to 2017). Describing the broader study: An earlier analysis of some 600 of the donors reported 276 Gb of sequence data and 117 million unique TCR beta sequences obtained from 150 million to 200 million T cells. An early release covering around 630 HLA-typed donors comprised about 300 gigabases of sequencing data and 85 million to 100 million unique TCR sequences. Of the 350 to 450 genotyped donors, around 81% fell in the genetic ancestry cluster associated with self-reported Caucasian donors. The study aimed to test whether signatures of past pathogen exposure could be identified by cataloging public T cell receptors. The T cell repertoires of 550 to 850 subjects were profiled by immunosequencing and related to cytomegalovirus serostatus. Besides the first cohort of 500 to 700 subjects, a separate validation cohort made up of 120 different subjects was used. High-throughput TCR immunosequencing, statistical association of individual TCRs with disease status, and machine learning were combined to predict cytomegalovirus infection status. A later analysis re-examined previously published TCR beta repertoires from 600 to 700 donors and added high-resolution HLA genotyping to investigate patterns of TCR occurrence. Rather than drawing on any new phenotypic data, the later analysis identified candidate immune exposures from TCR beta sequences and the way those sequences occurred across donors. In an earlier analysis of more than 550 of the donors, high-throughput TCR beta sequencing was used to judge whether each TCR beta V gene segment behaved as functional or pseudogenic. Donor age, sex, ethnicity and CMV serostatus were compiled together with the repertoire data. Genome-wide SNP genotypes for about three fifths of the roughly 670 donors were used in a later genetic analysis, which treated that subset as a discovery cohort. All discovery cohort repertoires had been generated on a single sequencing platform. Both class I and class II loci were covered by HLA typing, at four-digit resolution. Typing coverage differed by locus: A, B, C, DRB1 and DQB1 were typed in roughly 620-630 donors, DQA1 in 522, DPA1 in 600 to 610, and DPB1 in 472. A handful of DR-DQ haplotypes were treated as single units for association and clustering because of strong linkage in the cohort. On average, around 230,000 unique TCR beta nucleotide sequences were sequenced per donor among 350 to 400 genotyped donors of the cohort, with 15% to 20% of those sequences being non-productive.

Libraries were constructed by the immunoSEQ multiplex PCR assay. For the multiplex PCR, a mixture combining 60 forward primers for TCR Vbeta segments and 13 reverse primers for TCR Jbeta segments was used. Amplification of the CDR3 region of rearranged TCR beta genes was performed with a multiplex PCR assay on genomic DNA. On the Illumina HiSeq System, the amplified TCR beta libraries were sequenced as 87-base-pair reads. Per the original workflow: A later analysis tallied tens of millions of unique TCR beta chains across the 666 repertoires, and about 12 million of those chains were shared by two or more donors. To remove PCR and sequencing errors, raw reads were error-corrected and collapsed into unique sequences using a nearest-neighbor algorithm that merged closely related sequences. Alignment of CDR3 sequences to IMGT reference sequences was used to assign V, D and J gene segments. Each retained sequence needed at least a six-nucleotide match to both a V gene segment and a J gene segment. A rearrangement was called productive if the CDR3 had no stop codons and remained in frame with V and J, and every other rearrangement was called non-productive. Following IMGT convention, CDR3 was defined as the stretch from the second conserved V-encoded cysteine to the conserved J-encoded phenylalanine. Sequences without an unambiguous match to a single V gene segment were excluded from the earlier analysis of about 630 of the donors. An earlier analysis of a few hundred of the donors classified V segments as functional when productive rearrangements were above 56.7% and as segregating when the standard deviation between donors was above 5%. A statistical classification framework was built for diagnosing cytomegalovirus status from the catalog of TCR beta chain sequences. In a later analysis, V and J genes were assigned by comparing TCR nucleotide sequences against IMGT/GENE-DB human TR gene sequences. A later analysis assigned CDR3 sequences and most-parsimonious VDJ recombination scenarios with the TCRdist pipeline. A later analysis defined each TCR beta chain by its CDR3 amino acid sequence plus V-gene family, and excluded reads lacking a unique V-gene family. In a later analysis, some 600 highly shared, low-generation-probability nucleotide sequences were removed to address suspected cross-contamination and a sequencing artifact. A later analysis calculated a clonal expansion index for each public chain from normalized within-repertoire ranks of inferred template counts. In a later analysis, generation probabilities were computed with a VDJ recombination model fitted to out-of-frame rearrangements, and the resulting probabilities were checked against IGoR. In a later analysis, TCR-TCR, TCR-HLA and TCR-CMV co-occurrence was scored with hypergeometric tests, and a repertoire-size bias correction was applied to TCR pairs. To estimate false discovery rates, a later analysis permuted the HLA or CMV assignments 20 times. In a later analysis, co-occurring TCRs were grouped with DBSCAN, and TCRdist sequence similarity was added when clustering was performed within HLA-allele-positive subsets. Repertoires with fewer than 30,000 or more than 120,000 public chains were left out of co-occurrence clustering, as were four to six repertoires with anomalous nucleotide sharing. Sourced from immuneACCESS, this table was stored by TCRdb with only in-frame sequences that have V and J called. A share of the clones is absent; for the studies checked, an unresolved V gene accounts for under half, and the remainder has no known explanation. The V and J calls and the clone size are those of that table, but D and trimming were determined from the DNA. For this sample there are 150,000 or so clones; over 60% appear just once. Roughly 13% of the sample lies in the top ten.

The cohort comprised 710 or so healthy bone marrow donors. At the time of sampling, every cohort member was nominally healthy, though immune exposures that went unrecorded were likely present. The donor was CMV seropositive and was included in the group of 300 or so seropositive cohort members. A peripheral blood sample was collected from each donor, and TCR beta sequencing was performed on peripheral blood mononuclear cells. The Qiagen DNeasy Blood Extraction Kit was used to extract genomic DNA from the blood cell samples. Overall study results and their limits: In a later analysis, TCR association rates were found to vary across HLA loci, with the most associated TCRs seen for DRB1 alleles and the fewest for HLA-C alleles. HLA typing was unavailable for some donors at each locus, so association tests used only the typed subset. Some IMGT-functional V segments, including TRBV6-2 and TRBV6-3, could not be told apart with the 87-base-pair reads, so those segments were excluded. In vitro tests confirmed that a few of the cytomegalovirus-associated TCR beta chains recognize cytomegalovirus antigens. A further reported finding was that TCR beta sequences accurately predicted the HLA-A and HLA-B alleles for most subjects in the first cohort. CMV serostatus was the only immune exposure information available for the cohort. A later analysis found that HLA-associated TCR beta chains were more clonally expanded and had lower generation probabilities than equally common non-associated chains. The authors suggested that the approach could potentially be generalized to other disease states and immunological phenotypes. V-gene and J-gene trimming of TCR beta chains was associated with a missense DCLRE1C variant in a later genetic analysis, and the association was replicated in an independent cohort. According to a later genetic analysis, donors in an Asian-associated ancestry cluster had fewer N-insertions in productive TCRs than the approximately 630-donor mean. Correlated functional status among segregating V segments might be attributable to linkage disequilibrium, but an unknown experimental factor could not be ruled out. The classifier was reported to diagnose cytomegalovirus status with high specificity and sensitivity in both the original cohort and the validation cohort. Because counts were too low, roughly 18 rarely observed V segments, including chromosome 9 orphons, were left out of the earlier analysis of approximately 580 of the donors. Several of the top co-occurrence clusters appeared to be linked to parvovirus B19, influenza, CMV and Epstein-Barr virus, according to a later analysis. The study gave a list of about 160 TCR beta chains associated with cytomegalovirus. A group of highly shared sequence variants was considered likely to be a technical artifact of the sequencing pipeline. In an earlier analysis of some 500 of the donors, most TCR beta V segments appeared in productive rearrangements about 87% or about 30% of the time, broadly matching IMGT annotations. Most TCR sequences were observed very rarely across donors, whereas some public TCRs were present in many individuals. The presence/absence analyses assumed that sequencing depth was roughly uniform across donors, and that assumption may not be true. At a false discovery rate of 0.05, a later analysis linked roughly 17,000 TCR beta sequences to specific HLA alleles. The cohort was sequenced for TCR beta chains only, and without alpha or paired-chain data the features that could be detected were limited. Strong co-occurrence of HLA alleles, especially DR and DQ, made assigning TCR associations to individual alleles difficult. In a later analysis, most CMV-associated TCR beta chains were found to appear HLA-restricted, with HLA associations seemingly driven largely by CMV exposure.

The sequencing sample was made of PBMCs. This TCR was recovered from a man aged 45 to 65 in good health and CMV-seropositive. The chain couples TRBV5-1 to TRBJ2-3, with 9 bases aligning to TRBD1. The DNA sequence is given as TGCGCCAGCAGCTTGTGGGACAGGGACACAGATACGCAGTATTTT. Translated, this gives CASSLWDRDTDTQYF. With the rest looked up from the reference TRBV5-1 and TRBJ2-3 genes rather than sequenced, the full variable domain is KAGVTQTPRYLIKTRGQQVTLSCSPISGHRSVSWYQQTPGQGLQFLFEYFSETQRNKGNFPGRFSGRQFSNSRSEMNVSTLELGDSALYLCASSLWDRDTDTQYFGPGTRLTVL.